Following are 4 T cell receptor beta chains from one sample sequenced in a study of cytomegalovirus exposure and HLA in healthy donors. The PCR had 60 Vbeta and 13 Jbeta primers. The assay was immunoSEQ multiplex PCR, and TCRdb's table has in-frame clones only and misses some. This repertoire shows around 110,000 clones, roughly 82% found once; its top ten account for 4.2%. Sequenced input: PBMCs. These receptors all come from a male donor in good health and CMV-seronegative.

The count of this clone is one. The V call is TRBV5-1, the J call TRBJ2-3; D perhaps matches TRBD2 (6 bases). Trimming stripped 7 bases from V and 2 bases from J, with 17 bases between. Germline V lookup: CDR1 SGHRS, CDR2 YFSETQ. The CDR3 runs 15 residues. DNA of the CDR3: TGCGCCAGCGAGATCGGGACTTCTCTCACAGATACGCAGTATTTT. Translation gives CASEIGTSLTDTQYF.

The chain carries TRBV7-2 and TRBJ2-7; 13 nucleotides match TRBD2. CDR1 SGHTA and CDR2 FQGNSA come from the germline V gene. The V gene end was trimmed by 6 bases and the J gene end by 5 bases; junction bases not matched to a gene: 7. This CDR3 is 15 amino acids long. CDR3 in amino acids: CASRLGTSGTHEQYF. As DNA, the CDR3 is TGTGCCAGCAGACTCGGGACTAGCGGGACTCACGAGCAGTACTTC.

This chain uses TRBV11-1 with TRBJ1-1; the match to TRBD1 covers 9 bases. Germline values: CDR1 SGHAT, CDR2 FQDESV (reference sequence). Trimming cost V 4 bases and J 6 bases; bases outside gene matches: 9. The length of the CDR3 is 15 residues. The DNA of the CDR3 is TGTGCCAGCAGCTCTACCGGGACAGGGAGTTCTGAAGCTTTCTTT. Protein: CASSSTGTGSSEAFF.

In this sample, this clone turned up a few times. V and J are TRBV19 and TRBJ2-3; TRBD1 matches at 11 bases. J was trimmed by 6 bases and V by 3 bases; bases with no gene match: 2. The CDR3 has 14 residues. Looked up from germline, CDR1 is LNHDA and CDR2 is SQIVND (reference sequence). CDR3 bases: TGTGCCAGTAGTATCCGGGACAGGGGGGATACGCAGTATTTT. It specifies CASSIRDRGDTQYF.